The 7 T cell receptor beta chains presented below share a single source sample, sequenced in a study of response to subunit inactivated influenza vaccine. TCRdb recomputed calls from the RT-PCR reads with MiXCR, one row per CDR3 protein. In the table there are fewer than 650,000 distinct CDR3 sequences, 10% to 15% of which are singletons. The sequencing used PBMCs from blood, collected roughly 46 days after vaccination. Receptors originate from a man aged 45-65 years who received an inactivated influenza vaccine.

The rearrangement uses TRBV7-2 and TRBJ2-1, with D tentatively TRBD1 (5 bases). This CDR3 region has 13 residues. Between the trimmed V and J ends, which lost 5 bases and 13 bases, there was a span of 18 bases. Germline V lookup: CDR1 SGHTA, CDR2 FQGNSA. CDR3 amino acids: CASSPALGVGQFF. CDR3 nucleotides: TGTGCCAGCAGCCCGGCCCTAGGGGTTGGTCAGTTCTTC.

This clonotype was counted only a few times. This chain's CDR3 is CAISGQTSGETQYF. The CDR3 DNA reads TGTGCCATCAGCGGGCAGACTAGCGGAGAGACCCAGTACTTC. The rearrangement links TRBV10-3 to TRBJ2-5; 9 bases align to TRBD2. The CDR3 totals 14 residues. V shed 6 bases, J shed 4 bases, and the junction held 6 bases outside the gene matches. Germline CDR1 is ENHRY and CDR2 is SYGVKD.

The CDR3 region has the DNA TGTGCCAGCTCACCACGGTCCAGCGGGGGGGCCACAGATACGCAGTATTTT. It is translated as CASSPRSSGGATDTQYF. The chain is built from TRBV18 and TRBJ2-3, with 10 bases that match TRBD2. This CDR3 contains 17 residues. CDR1 KGHSH and CDR2 LQKENI come from the germline V gene. The V and J ends lost 1 base and 2 bases, in that order; junction bases with no gene match: 6.

This clonotype was detected many times. This chain uses TRBV4-3 with TRBJ2-2; 9 bases match TRBD1. The J segment lost 3 bases and the V segment lost 4 bases, leaving 3 bases of the junction unmatched. CDR1 LGHNA and CDR2 YSLEER come from the germline V gene. The CDR3 spans 15 residues. The CDR3 loop reads CASSRGQGDTGELFF. The CDR3 DNA reads as TGCGCCAGCAGCCGGGGACAGGGAGACACCGGGGAGCTGTTTTTT.

This clonotype was counted only a few times. V and J are TRBV10-2 and TRBJ1-1; unclear D gene. The V gene's germline CDR1 is WSHSY and CDR2 SAAADI. The CDR3 is 13 residues long. V shed 7 bases and J shed 1 base, with 10 bases lying between them. The DNA of the CDR3 is TGCGCCAGCATCCAACAGTCGAACACTGAAGCTTTCTTT. Residues: CASIQQSNTEAFF.

About this clonotype itself: This could be a read error, since a much larger clone is one nucleotide away. The chain carries TRBV7-9 and TRBJ2-5, with D perhaps matching TRBD1 (5 bases). The CDR3 sequence is 16 residues long. Per germline, CDR1 SEHNR and CDR2 FQNEAQ (reference sequence). The CDR3 sequence is CAISLSLGPPQETQYF. For the CDR3, the DNA is TGTGCCATCAGCTTAAGTTTGGGGCCACCGCAAGAGACCCAGTACTTC.

This clonotype has ten or more counts. The rearrangement joins TRBV12-3 or TRBV12-4 to TRBJ1-4; TRBD1 agrees at 8 bases. The CDR3 covers 14 residues. V trimming: 6 bases; J trimming: 3 bases; junction bases outside the gene matches: 3. CDR3 in amino acids: CASRKGQANEKLFF. The CDR3 nucleotides read TGTGCCAGCAGAAAGGGACAGGCTAATGAAAAACTGTTTTTT.